These T cell receptor beta chains were read from a single sample in a study of post-analysis software for immune sequencing data. MiXCR was run by TCRdb on the PCR reads, yielding one entry per CDR3 protein. This table holds about 820,000 distinct CDR3 sequences, approximately 53% found once. The sequencing input was blood. All receptors derive from a girl aged 10 to 17 with multiple sclerosis. Both conserved end residues are part of each CDR3.

j_call,cdr3_length,v_call,cdr3_aa
TRBJ2-7,15,TRBV9,CASSVGQGASYEQYF
TRBJ2-5,16,TRBV6-1,CASSPSGTGGVYDQYF
NA,14,TRBV20-1,CSARDPLARGEQYF
TRBJ1-2,13,TRBV20-1,CSARASGGIGYTF
TRBJ2-4,16,TRBV29-1,CSVVQREGLVKNIQYF
TRBJ2-1,14,TRBV20-1,CSARKVPEGNEQFF
TRBJ2-3,16,TRBV5-1,CASSLMRQGGPDTQYF
NA,16,TRBV4-1,CASSQQEGPPVGTQYF
NA,13,TRBV20-1,CSANTGGEETQYF
TRBJ2-7,12,TRBV6-6,CASTKRGYEQYF
TRBJ2-3,15,TRBV4-2,CASSQETTSTDTQYF
TRBJ1-5,23,TRBV29-1,CSAGTSGNEQFFGPGGSNQPQHF
TRBJ2-7,13,TRBV29-1,CSATGLYSYEQYF
TRBJ2-7,14,TRBV7-9,CASSTRTVSYEQYF
TRBJ2-2,16,TRBV27,CAGSLGSRRRTGELFF
TRBJ1-1,14,TRBV5-1,CASGLGGRNTEAFF
TRBJ2-7,14,TRBV9,CASSKLAGPGEQYF
TRBJ2-1,16,TRBV6-5,CASSYETSGANNEQFF
TRBJ2-7,15,TRBV12-3/TRBV12-4,CASSASGGASYEQYF
TRBJ2-3,15,TRBV18,CASSHLQGNTDTQYF
TRBJ2-5,10,TRBV29-1,CSVDGDTQYF
TRBJ2-3,13,TRBV27,CASSFSATDTQYF
TRBJ2-7,13,TRBV29-1,CSVWSAMGHEQYF
TRBJ2-5,16,TRBV9,CASSHLGRGTEETQYF
TRBJ1-1,18,TRBV29-1,CSVVGSYRQGAEDTEAFF
NA,15,TRBV5-1,CASSVTGTSGNEQYF
TRBJ2-1,11,TRBV29-1,CSVVRGNEQFF
TRBJ2-5,10,TRBV29-1,CRSGGWTQYF
TRBJ2-1,16,TRBV6-5,CASSRGVAGGFREQFF
TRBJ2-1,12,TRBV19,CASSIGDNKQFF
TRBJ1-2,13,TRBV7-8,CASSYGGAQGYTF
TRBJ2-5,16,TRBV6-6,CASRGAAGGSQETQYF
TRBJ1-2,14,TRBV4-3,CASSQVPDRAGYTF
TRBJ2-5,13,TRBV20-1,CGVTGLTQETQYF
TRBJ2-3,20,TRBV15,CATSRDWASGGSVFQDTQYF
TRBJ2-5,14,TRBV5-1,CASSPTRGQETQYF
TRBJ1-6,14,TRBV7-9,CASSKDREGSPLHF
TRBJ2-2,14,TRBV4-1,CASSTGQYTGELFF
TRBJ2-3,14,TRBV24-1,CATSDPGGPDTQYF
TRBJ2-7,14,TRBV5-1,CASSLTEATYEQYF
TRBJ2-1,14,TRBV20-1,CSARQGAGYNEQFF
TRBJ1-1,15,TRBV20-1,CSARVRPIMNTEAFF
TRBJ2-7,13,TRBV12-3/TRBV12-4,CASAWGQGDEQYF
TRBJ2-7,12,TRBV29-1,CSVWSSSYEQYF
TRBJ1-2,13,TRBV25-1,CASRDRLTDGYTF
TRBJ2-7,18,TRBV4-1,CASSQDSAQVSGTYEQYF